The clone carrying this TCR beta chain was observed a few times. Its antigen remains unidentified. This sample is drawn from a study of shared clonotypes between healthy human individuals. Study-wide results and limits: Blood was the sole source, and tissue repertoires probably differ.

CDR1 SGHTS and CDR2 YDEGEE come from the germline V gene. Germline trimming cut 4 bases from V and 1 base from J; bases unmatched to any gene: 4. The CDR3 loop spans 15 amino acids. In the original analysis: In the immunoSEQ data, sequences were junction-only and lacked quality scores, so filtering differed. Libraries were prepared by immunoSEQ multiplex PCR; TCRdb keeps only in-frame clonotypes and omits some of them. V, J and clone size are taken as reported in that table, and D and trimming were inferred from the DNA itself. The sample has 780,000 or so clones; just under 75% are singletons. The sample comprised memory CD4+ T cells sorted from blood. As to subset: CD45RA-negative fraction. The chain uses TRBV5-8 and TRBJ2-2; TRBD1 matches at 7 bases. The sequence came from a woman aged 25 to 39 in good health. DNA of the CDR3: TGTGCCAGCAGCCCGGGACAGCGGAACACCGGGGAGCTGTTTTTT. It codes for CASSPGQRNTGELFF.